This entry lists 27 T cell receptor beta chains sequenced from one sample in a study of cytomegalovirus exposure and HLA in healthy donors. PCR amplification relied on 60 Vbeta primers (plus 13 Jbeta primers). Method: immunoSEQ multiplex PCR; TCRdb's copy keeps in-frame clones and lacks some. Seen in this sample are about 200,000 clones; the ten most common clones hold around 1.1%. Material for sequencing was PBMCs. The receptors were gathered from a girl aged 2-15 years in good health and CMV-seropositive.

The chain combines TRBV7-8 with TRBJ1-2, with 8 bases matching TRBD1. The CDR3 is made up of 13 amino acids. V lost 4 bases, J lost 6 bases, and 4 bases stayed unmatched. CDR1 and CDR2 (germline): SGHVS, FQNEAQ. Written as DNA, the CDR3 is TGTGCCAGCAGCTCGACAGGGGTCAATGGCTACACCTTC. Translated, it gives CASSSTGVNGYTF. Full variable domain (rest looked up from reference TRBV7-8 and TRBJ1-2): GAGVSQSPRYKVAKRGQDVALRCDPISGHVSLFWYQQALGQGPEFLTYFQNEAQLDKSGLPSDRFFAERPEGSVSTLKIQRTQQEDSAVYLCASSSTGVNGYTFGSGTRLTVV.

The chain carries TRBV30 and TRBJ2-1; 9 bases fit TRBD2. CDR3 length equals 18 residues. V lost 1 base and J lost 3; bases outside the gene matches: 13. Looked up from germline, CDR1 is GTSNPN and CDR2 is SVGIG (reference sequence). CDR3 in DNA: TGTGCCTGGAGTGATCGCGGTAGCGGGAGCCCCCTCTACAATGAGCAGTTCTTC. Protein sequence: CAWSDRGSGSPLYNEQFF.

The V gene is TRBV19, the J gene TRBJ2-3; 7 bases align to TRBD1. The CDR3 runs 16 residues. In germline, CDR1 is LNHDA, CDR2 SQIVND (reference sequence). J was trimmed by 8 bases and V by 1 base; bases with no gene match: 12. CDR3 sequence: CASSIVTGDGLGTQYF. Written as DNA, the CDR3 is TGTGCCAGTAGTATAGTCACAGGGGACGGACTGGGTACGCAGTATTTT.

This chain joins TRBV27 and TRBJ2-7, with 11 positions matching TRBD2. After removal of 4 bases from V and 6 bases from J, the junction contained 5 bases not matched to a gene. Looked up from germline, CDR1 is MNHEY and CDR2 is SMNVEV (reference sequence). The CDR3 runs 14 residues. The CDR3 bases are TGTGCCAGCAGTTCGAATAGCGGGGGGGTCGAGCAGTACTTC. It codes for CASSSNSGGVEQYF.

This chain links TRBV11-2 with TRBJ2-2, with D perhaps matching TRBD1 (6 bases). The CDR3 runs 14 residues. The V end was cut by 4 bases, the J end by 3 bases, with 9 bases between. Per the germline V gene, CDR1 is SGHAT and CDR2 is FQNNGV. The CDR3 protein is CASSSGQHTGELFF. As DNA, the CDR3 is TGTGCCAGCAGCTCCGGACAGCACACCGGGGAGCTGTTTTTT.

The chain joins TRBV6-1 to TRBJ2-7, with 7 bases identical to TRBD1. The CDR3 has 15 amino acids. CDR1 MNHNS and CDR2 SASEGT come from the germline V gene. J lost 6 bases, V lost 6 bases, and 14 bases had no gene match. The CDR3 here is CASSPSGQFLAEQYF. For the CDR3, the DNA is TGTGCCAGCAGCCCCTCGGGACAGTTCCTAGCCGAGCAGTACTTC.

CDR3 amino acids: CASSTGLTSYGYTF. The CDR3 DNA is TGTGCCAGTAGTACGGGACTGACCAGCTATGGCTACACCTTC. The chain links TRBV19 to TRBJ1-2; TRBD1 is a possible D gene (5 bases). This CDR3 is built from 14 residues. The germline gives CDR1 LNHDA, CDR2 SQIVND (reference sequence). V was cut by 4 bases and J by 4 bases, with 13 bases left in between. The whole variable domain, remainder taken from reference TRBV19 and TRBJ1-2, is DGGITQSPKYLFRKEGQNVTLSCEQNLNHDAMYWYRQDPGQGLRLIYYSQIVNDFQKGDIAEGYSVSREKKESFPLTVTSAQKNPTAFYLCASSTGLTSYGYTFGSGTRLTVV.

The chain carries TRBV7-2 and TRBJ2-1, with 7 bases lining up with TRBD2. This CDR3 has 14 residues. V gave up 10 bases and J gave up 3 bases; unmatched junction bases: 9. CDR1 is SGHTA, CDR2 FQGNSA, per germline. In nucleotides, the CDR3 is TGTGCCATCCAACTAGCGTCAGACTACAATGAGCAGTTCTTC. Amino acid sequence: CAIQLASDYNEQFF. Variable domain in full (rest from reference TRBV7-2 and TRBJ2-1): GAGVSQSPSNKVTEKGKDVELRCDPISGHTALYWYRQSLGQGLEFLIYFQGNSAPDKSGLPSDRFSAERTGGSVSTLTIQRTQQEDSAVYLCAIQLASDYNEQFFGPGTRLTVL.

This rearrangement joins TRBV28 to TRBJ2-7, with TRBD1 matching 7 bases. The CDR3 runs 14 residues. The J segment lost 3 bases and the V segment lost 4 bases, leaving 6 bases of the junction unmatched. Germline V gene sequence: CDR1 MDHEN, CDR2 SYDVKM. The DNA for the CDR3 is TGTGCCAGCAGTTGGGGGACAGACAACTACGAGCAGTACTTC. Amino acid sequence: CASSWGTDNYEQYF.

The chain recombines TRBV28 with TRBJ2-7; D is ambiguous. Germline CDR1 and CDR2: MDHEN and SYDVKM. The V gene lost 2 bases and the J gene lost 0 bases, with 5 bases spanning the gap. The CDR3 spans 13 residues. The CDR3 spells CASSLLSSYEQYF. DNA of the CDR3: TGTGCCAGCAGTTTACTGAGCTCCTACGAGCAGTACTTC.

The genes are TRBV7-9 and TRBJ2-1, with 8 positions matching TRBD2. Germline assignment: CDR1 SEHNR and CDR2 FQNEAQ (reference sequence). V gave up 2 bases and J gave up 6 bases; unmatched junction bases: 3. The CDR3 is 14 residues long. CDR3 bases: TGTGCCAGCAGCTTACTAGCGGGCCGCAATGAGCAGTTCTTC. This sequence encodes CASSLLAGRNEQFF.

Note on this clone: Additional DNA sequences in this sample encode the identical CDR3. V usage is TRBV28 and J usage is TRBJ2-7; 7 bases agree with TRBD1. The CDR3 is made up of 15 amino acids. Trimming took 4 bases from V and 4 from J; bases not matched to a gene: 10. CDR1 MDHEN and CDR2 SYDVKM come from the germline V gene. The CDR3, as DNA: TGTGCCAGCAGTTCTACAGGGGACCTTAAATACGAGCAGTACTTC. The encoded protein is CASSSTGDLKYEQYF.

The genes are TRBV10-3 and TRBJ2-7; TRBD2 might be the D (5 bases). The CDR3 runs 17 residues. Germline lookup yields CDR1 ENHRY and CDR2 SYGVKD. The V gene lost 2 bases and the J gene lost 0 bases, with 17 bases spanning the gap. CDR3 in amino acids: CAISEPQLSGISYEQYF. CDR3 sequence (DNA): TGTGCCATCAGTGAGCCCCAATTAAGCGGAATCTCCTACGAGCAGTACTTC.

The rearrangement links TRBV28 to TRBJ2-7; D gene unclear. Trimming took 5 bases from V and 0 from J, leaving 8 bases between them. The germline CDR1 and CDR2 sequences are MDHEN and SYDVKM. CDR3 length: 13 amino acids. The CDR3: CASSPMVSYEQYF. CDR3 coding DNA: TGTGCCAGCAGTCCTATGGTCTCCTACGAGCAGTACTTC.

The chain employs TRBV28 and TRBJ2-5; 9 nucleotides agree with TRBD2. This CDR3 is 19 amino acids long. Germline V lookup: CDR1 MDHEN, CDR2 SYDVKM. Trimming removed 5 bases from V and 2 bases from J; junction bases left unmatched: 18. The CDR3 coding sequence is TGTGCCAGCAGTCCCCCGAGGGGGGTAGCGGGAGAAGATCAAGAGACCCAGTACTTC. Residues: CASSPPRGVAGEDQETQYF.

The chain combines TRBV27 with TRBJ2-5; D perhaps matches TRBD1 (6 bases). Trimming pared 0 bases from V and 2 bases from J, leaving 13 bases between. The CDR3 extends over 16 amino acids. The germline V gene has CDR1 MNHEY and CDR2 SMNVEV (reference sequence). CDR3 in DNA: TGTGCCAGCAGTTTATCCCCAAGACAGGCTCAAGAGACCCAGTACTTC. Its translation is CASSLSPRQAQETQYF.

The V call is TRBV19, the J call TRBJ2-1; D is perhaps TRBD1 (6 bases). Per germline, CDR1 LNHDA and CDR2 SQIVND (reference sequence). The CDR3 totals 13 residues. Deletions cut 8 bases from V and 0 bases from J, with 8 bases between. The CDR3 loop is CASWDISYNEQFF. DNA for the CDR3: TGTGCCAGTTGGGACATCTCCTACAATGAGCAGTTCTTC.

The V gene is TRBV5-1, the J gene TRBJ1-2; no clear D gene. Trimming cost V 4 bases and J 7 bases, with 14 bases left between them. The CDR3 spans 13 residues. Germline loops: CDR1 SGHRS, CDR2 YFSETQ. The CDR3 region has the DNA TGCGCCAGCAGCCGGAGGGAATCGGGTGGCTACACCTTC. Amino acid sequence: CASSRRESGGYTF.

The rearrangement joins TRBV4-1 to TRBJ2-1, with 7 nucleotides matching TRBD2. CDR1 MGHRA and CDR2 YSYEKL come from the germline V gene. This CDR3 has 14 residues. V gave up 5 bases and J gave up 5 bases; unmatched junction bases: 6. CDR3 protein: CASSGLESNNEQFF. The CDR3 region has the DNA TGCGCCAGCAGCGGACTAGAGTCCAACAATGAGCAGTTCTTC.

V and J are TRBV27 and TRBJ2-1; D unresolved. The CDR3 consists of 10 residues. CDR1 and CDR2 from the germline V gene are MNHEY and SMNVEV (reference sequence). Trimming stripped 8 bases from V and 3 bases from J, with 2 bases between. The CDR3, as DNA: TGTGCCAGCTACTACAATGAGCAGTTCTTC. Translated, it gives CASYYNEQFF.

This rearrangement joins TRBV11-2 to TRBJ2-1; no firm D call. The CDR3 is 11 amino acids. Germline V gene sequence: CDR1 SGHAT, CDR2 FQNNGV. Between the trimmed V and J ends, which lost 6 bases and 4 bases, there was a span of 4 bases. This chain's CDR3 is CASRQYNEQFF. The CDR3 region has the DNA TGTGCCAGCAGACAATACAATGAGCAGTTCTTC.

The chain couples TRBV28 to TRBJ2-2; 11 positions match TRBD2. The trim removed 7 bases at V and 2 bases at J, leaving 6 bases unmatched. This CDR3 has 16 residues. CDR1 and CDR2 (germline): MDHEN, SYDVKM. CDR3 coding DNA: TGTGCCAGCACCAGACTAGCGGGAACAAACACCGGGGAGCTGTTTTTT. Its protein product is CASTRLAGTNTGELFF.

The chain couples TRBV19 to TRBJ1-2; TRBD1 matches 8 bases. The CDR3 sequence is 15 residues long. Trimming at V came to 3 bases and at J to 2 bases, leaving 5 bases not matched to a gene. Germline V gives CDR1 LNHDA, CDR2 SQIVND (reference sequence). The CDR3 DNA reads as TGTGCCAGTAGTATCGCGACAGGGGACAACTATGGCTACACCTTC. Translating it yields CASSIATGDNYGYTF.

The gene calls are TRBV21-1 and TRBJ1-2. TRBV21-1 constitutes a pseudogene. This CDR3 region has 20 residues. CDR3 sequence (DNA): TGTGCCAGCAGCAAACAACAAGGACAGGAGCCCGGGCGGGGGGGCTCTAGATACACCTTC. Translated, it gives CASSKQQGQEPGRGGSRYTF.

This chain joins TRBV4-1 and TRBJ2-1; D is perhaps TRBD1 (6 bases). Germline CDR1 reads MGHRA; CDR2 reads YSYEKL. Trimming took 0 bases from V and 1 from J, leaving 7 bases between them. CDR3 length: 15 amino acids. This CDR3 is CASSQEGGSYNEQFF. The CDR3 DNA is TGCGCCAGCAGCCAAGAAGGGGGTTCCTACAATGAGCAGTTCTTC.

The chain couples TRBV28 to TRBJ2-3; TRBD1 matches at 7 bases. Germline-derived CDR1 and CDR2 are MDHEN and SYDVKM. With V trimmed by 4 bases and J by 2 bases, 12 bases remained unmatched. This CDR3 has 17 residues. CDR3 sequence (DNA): TGTGCCAGCAGTTATCCGGCCACAGGGGTCTTCACAGATACGCAGTATTTT. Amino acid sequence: CASSYPATGVFTDTQYF.

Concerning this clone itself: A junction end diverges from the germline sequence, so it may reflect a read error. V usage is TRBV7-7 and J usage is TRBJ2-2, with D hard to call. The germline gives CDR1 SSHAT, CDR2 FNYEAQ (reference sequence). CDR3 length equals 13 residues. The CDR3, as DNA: TGTGCTAGCAGCCCGTCCTACACCGGGGAGCTGTTTTTT. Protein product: CASSPSYTGELFF.